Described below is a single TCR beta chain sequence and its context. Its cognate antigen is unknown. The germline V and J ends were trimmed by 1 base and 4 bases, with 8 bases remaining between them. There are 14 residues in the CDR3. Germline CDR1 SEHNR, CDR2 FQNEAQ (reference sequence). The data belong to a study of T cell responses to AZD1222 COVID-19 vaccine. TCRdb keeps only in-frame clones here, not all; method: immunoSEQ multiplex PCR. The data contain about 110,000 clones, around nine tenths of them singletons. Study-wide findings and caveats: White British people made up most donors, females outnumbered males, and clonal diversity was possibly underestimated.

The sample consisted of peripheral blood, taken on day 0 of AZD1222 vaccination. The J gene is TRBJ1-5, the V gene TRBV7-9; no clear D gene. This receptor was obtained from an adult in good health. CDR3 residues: CASSLGQANQPQHF. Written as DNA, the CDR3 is TGTGCCAGCAGCTTAGGCCAGGCTAATCAGCCCCAGCATTTT.